Below, 14 T cell receptor beta chains from the same sample are listed, as sequenced in a study of ipilimumab plus nivolumab after autologous stem cell transplantation. Clones were read by immunoSEQ multiplex PCR, and TCRdb kept only the in-frame ones, dropping some. The table lists tens of thousands of clones, nearly 95% of them singletons, with over 0.85% in the top ten. The material sequenced was PBMCs, taken in a trial of ipilimumab plus nivolumab as post-transplant consolidation. Source of these receptors: a male donor with multiple myeloma.

This clone showed up just once. The rearrangement uses TRBV6-1 and TRBJ2-1; 7 nucleotides line up with TRBD2. The CDR3 sequence is 14 residues long. Germline loops: CDR1 MNHNS, CDR2 SASEGT. Unmatched junction bases numbered 9, after V lost 6 bases and J lost 7 bases. This chain's CDR3 is CASRQDPGGNEQFF. The CDR3 DNA follows: TGTGCCAGCAGGCAGGACCCGGGGGGAAATGAGCAGTTCTTC.

The rearrangement links TRBV25-1 to TRBJ2-3; D is tentatively TRBD1 or TRBD2 (5 bases each). The V gene's germline CDR1 is MGHDK and CDR2 SYGVNS. Trimming removed 3 bases at V and 0 bases at J, with 10 bases between. CDR3 length: 15 residues. The CDR3 reads CASSDTRESTDTQYF. CDR3 bases: TGTGCCAGCAGTGACACCAGGGAGAGCACAGATACGCAGTATTTT.

The chain links TRBV5-1 to TRBJ2-7; D call uncertain. Germline V lookup: CDR1 SGHRS, CDR2 YFSETQ. CDR3 length: 14 residues. V was pared by 0 bases and J by 0 bases, with 7 bases between. The CDR3 loop is CASSLGTVSYEQYF. The CDR3 DNA reads TGCGCCAGCAGCTTGGGGACGGTCTCCTACGAGCAGTACTTC.

V and J are TRBV6-5 and TRBJ2-1; no clear D. Per the germline V gene, CDR1 is MNHEY and CDR2 is SVGAGI. The CDR3 runs 14 residues. The CDR3 reads CASAAPTTYNEQFF. CDR3 DNA: TGTGCAAGTGCGGCCCCTACGACCTACAATGAGCAGTTCTTC.

This chain uses TRBV11-2 with TRBJ2-7; D is unresolved. The germline V gene has CDR1 SGHAT and CDR2 FQNNGV. The CDR3 spans 12 residues. V was trimmed by 5 bases and J by 3 bases, leaving 8 bases between them. DNA of the CDR3: TGTGCCAGCAGCATGACTGGCTACGAGCAGTACTTC. Its protein is CASSMTGYEQYF.

This clone was counted once. The chain employs TRBV28 and TRBJ2-2, with a possible D match to TRBD2 (6 bases). The CDR3 is 15 residues long. CDR1 is MDHEN, CDR2 SYDVKM, per germline. The germline V and J ends were trimmed by 4 bases and 5 bases, with 14 bases remaining between them. Here the CDR3 DNA reads TGTGCCAGCAGTTGGCGGGGATCGTGGACCGGGGAGCTGTTTTTT. Amino acid sequence: CASSWRGSWTGELFF. The full variable domain, its missing parts supplied by reference TRBV28 and TRBJ2-2, is DVKVTQSSRYLVKRTGEKVFLECVQDMDHENMFWYRQDPGLGLRLIYFSYDVKMKEKGDIPEGYSVSREKKERFSLILESASTNQTSMYLCASSWRGSWTGELFFGEGSRLTVL.

The chain has TRBV27 and TRBJ1-4; 7 bases fit TRBD1. The CDR3 has 15 residues. Germline CDR1 is MNHEY and CDR2 is SMNVEV (reference sequence). Unmatched junction bases numbered 8, after V lost 6 bases and J lost 4 bases. The CDR3 DNA is TGTGCCAGCAGCCGTACTCAGGGGGGTAATGAAAAACTGTTTTTT. Protein sequence: CASSRTQGGNEKLFF.

V and J are TRBV29-1 and TRBJ2-5; D not resolved. V was cut by 7 bases and J by 5 bases, with 17 bases left in between. The CDR3 sequence is 13 residues long. Germline V gene sequence: CDR1 SQVTM, CDR2 ANQGSEA. The CDR3 bases are TGCAGCGCCGTACAGTGGGTGGGGGAGACCCAGTACTTC. Translation gives CSAVQWVGETQYF.

The V and J genes are TRBV11-2 and TRBJ2-7; 8 bases match TRBD1. CDR3 length: 15 residues. Germline assignment: CDR1 SGHAT and CDR2 FQNNGV. V lost 5 bases to trimming and J lost 0 bases; unmatched junction nucleotides: 6. CDR3 sequence reads: CASSKGQASSYEQYF. CDR3 sequence (DNA): TGTGCCAGCAGCAAGGGACAGGCTTCCTCCTACGAGCAGTACTTC.

This chain uses TRBV6-1 with TRBJ1-2, with 7 bases that match TRBD1. The CDR3 has 15 amino acids. Germline loops: CDR1 MNHNS, CDR2 SASEGT. V lost 4 bases to trimming and J lost 1 base; unmatched junction nucleotides: 6. CDR3 loop: CASSAMDRFNYGYTF. The CDR3 DNA follows: TGTGCCAGCAGTGCTATGGACAGGTTTAACTATGGCTACACCTTC.

The J gene is TRBJ1-5, the V gene TRBV28; D perhaps matches TRBD1 (5 bases). V shed 5 bases and J shed 4 bases, with 15 bases lying between them. From germline, CDR1 is MDHEN and CDR2 SYDVKM. This CDR3 has 15 residues. The CDR3 here is CASSPAPGGNQPQHF. The CDR3 region has the DNA TGTGCCAGCAGTCCCGCCCCCGGGGGGAATCAGCCCCAGCATTTT. Drawing the rest from reference TRBV28 and TRBJ1-5, the complete variable domain is DVKVTQSSRYLVKRTGEKVFLECVQDMDHENMFWYRQDPGLGLRLIYFSYDVKMKEKGDIPEGYSVSREKKERFSLILESASTNQTSMYLCASSPAPGGNQPQHFGDGTRLSIL.

The CDR3 sequence: CASSLRAGELEQYF. CDR3 bases: TGTGCCAGCAGCTTGCGGGCAGGGGAACTCGAGCAGTACTTC. The rearrangement joins TRBV5-6 to TRBJ2-7, with D possibly being TRBD1 (6 bases). The germline V gene has CDR1 SGHDT and CDR2 YYEEEE. This CDR3 has 14 residues. V lost 1 base and J 6 bases, leaving 14 bases between the germline ends.

The gene calls are TRBV6-5 and TRBJ1-6; D remains unclear. Germline V gives CDR1 MNHEY, CDR2 SVGAGI. Trimming removed 5 bases from V and 4 bases from J, with 12 bases in between. The CDR3 covers 15 residues. CDR3 DNA sequence: TGTGCCAGCAGTGCCCGGGAGGGTTATAATTCACCCCTCCACTTT. It specifies CASSAREGYNSPLHF.

Here the CDR3 DNA reads TGCGCCAGCAGCCCCGGGGATCAGGGCAAAAACATTCAGTACTTC. It specifies CASSPGDQGKNIQYF. The gene calls are TRBV10-1 and TRBJ2-4, with D perhaps given as TRBD1 or TRBD2 (5 bases each). The germline V and J ends were trimmed by 6 bases and 3 bases, with 15 bases remaining between them. From germline, CDR1 is WNHNN and CDR2 SYGVQD (reference sequence). CDR3 size: 15 residues.